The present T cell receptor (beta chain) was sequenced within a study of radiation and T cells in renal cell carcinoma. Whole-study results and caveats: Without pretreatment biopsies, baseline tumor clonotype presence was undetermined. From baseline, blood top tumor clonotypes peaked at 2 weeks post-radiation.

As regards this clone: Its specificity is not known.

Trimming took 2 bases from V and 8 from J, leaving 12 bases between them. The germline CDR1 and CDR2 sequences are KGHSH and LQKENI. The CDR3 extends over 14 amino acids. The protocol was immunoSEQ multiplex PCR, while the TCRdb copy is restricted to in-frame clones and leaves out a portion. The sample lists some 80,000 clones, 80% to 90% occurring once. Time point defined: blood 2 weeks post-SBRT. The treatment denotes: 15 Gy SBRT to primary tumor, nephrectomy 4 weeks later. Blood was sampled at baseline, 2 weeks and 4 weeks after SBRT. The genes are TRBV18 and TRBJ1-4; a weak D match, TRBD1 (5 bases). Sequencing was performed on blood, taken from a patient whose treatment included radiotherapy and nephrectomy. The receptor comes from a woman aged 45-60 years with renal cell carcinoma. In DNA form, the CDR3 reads TGTGCCAGCTCACCATGGGGGGAGGAGGAAAAACTGTTTTTT. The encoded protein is CASSPWGEEEKLFF.